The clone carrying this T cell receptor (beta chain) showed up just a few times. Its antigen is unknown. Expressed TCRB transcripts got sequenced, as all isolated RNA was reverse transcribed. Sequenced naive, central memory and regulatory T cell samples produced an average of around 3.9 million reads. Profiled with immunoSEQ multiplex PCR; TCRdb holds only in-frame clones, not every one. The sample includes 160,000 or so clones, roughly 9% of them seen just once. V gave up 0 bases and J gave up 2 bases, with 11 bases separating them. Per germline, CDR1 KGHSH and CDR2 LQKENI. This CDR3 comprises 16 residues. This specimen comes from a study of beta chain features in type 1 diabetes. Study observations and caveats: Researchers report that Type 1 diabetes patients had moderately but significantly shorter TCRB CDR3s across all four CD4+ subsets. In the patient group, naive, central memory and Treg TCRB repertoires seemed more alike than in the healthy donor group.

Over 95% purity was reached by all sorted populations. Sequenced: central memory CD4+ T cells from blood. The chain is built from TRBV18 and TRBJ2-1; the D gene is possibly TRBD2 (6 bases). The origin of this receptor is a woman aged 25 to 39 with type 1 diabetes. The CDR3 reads CASSPPSLAAYNEQFF. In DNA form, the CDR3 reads TGTGCCAGCTCACCACCGTCACTAGCTGCCTACAATGAGCAGTTCTTC.